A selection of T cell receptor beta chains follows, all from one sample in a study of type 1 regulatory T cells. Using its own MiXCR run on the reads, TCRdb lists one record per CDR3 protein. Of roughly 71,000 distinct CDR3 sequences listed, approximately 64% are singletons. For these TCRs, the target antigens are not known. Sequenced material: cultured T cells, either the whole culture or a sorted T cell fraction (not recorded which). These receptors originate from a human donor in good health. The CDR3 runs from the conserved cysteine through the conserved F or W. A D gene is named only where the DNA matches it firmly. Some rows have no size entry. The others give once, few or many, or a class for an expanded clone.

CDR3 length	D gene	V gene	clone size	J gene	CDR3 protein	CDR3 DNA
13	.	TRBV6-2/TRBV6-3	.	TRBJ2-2	CASSSRNTGELFF	TGTGCCAGCAGTTCCCGGAACACCGGGGAGCTGTTTTTT
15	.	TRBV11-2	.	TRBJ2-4	CASSLDAGAKNIQYF	TGTGCCAGCAGCTTAGATGCGGGAGCCAAAAACATTCAGTACTTC
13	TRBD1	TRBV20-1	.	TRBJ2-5	CSARQGAEKTQYF	TGCAGTGCACGACAGGGTGCGGAAAAGACCCAGTACTTC
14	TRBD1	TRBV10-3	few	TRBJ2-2	CAINRQGGTGELFF	TGTGCCATCAACAGACAGGGTGGCACCGGGGAGCTGTTTTTT
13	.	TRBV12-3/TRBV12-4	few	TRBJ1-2	CASSLGPKGGYTF	TGTGCCAGCAGTCTCGGGCCCAAAGGGGGCTACACCTTC
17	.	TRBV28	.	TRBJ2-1	CASSLPTSGSYYNEQFF	TGTGCCAGCAGTTTACCGACTAGTGGCTCATACTACAATGAGCAGTTCTTC
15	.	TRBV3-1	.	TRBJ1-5	CASSQDPASNQPQHF	TGTGCCAGCAGCCAAGACCCGGCTAGCAATCAGCCCCAGCATTTC
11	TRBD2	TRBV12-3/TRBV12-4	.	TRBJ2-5	CASSLRGLAYF	TGTGCCAGCAGTTTGAGGGGACTAGCCTACTTC
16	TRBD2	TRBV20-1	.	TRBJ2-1	CSARAGGRDSYNEQFF	TGCAGTGCTAGAGCGGGCGGGAGGGATTCCTACAATGAGCAGTTCTTC
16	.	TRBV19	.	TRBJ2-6	CASSIGQPSGANVLTF	TGTGCCAGTAGTATAGGACAGCCCTCTGGGGCCAACGTCCTGACTTTC
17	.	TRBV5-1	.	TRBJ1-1	CASSPSWSGRGNTEAFF	TGCGCCAGCAGTCCGTCCTGGTCAGGGAGGGGGAACACTGAAGCTTTCTTT
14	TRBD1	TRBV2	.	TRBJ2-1	CASSRDRSYNEQFF	TGTGCCAGCAGCCGGGACAGGTCCTACAATGAGCAGTTCTTC
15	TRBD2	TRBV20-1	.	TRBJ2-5	CSARETSGAQETQYF	TGCAGTGCTAGGGAGACTAGCGGGGCACAAGAGACCCAGTACTTC
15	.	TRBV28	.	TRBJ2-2	CASSLGHLSTGELFF	TGTGCCAGCAGTTTAGGACATCTTTCCACCGGGGAGCTGTTTTTT
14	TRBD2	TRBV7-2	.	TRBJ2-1	CASSQLADYNEQFF	TGTGCCAGCAGCCAACTAGCGGACTACAATGAGCAGTTCTTC
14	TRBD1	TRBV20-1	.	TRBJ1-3	CSARVPGQGNTIYF	TGCAGTGCTAGAGTCCCGGGACAGGGGAACACCATATATTTT
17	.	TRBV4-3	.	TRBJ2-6	CASSQDVGATGANVLTF	TGCGCCAGCAGCCAAGATGTTGGGGCCACTGGGGCCAACGTCCTGACTTTC
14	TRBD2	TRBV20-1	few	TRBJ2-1	CSARGLAGVNEQFF	TGCAGTGCTAGAGGGCTAGCGGGAGTGAATGAGCAGTTCTTC
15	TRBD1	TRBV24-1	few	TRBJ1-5	CATSEGQGLDQPQHF	TGTGCCACCAGTGAAGGACAGGGTCTAGATCAGCCCCAGCATTTT
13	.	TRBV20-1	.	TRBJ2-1	CSVYIGSYNEQFF	TGCAGTGTTTATATCGGCTCCTACAATGAGCAGTTCTTC
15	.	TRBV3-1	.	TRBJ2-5	CASKPFARSEETQYF	TGTGCCAGCAAACCCTTCGCCAGGAGTGAAGAGACCCAGTACTTC
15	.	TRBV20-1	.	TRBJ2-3	CSARGLVGPTDTQYF	TGCAGTGCTAGAGGTCTTGTGGGGCCCACAGATACGCAGTATTTT
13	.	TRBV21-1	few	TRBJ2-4	CASRESKGSIQYF	TGTGCCAGCCGGGAAAGCAAGGGGAGTATTCAGTACTTC
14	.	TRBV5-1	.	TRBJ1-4	CASSGGTTNEKLFF	TGCGCCAGCAGCGGGGGGACAACTAATGAAAAACTGTTTTTT
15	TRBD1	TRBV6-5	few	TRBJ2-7	CASSAYGTGIYEQYF	TGTGCCAGCAGTGCTTACGGGACAGGGATCTACGAGCAGTACTTC
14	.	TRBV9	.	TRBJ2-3	CASSGGPGTDTQYF	TGTGCCAGCAGCGGAGGGCCTGGTACAGATACGCAGTATTTT
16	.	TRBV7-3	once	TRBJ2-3	CASSLFGAESTDTQYF	TGTGCCAGCAGCTTATTCGGCGCGGAGAGCACAGATACGCAGTATTTT
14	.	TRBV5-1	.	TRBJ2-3	CASSLQLFTDTQYF	TGCGCCAGCAGCTTACAGCTCTTCACAGATACGCAGTATTTT
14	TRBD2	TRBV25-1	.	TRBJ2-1	CASMTSGRGIEQFF	TGTGCCAGCATGACTAGCGGGAGGGGGATTGAGCAGTTCTTC
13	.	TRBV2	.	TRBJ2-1	CASRQGVINEQFF	TGTGCCAGCAGACAGGGTGTGATTAATGAGCAGTTCTTC
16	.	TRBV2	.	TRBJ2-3	CASRALAGSETDTQYF	TGTGCCAGCAGAGCCTTGGCAGGGTCTGAAACAGATACGCAGTATTTT
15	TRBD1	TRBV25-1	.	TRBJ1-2	CASSGQGAGDYGYTF	TGTGCCAGCAGTGGACAGGGCGCGGGGGACTATGGCTACACCTTC
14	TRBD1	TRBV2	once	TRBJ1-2	CASRPNRGGDGYTF	TGTGCCAGCAGACCTAACAGGGGAGGGGATGGCTACACCTTC
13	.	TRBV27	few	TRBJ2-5	CATSHRERETQYF	TGTGCCACCTCCCACAGGGAAAGGGAGACCCAGTACTTC
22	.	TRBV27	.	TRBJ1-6	CASSFGPFGRGVSKSYNSPLHF	TGTGCCAGCAGTTTTGGGCCTTTTGGGAGAGGGGTTTCGAAATCCTATAATTCACCCCTCCACTTT
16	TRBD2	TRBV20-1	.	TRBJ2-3	CSASGTSGRDGDTQYF	TGCAGTGCTAGTGGGACTAGCGGGAGGGATGGGGATACGCAGTATTTT